This T cell receptor (beta chain) was captured in a study of graft-versus-host responses after intestinal transplantation. Sequenced by immunoSEQ multiplex PCR; TCRdb stores in-frame clones only, minus some. Counted here are 100,000 or so clones, 92% occurring once; the ten biggest clones make up around 0.17%. The CDR3 loop spans 13 amino acids. Germline V CDR1 and CDR2: SGDLS, YYNGEE. The V and J ends lost 0 bases and 0 bases respectively, with 4 bases between them. In regard to this clone: Its antigen remains unknown.

The sample was unstimulated CD4+ T cells sorted from spleen or lymph node cells, taken before intestinal transplant. The chain employs TRBV9 and TRBJ2-7; D is unclear. The clonotype comes from a human donor who received an intestinal transplant. CDR3 DNA sequence: TGTGCCAGCAGCGTAGCGGGCTCCTACGAGCAGTACTTC. Translating gives CASSVAGSYEQYF.